This T cell receptor (beta chain) was obtained from a study of cytomegalovirus exposure and HLA in healthy donors. Broader study findings: Per a prior analysis, the majority of TCR beta V segments were productive roughly 87% or roughly 30% of the time. Cytomegalovirus status was reportedly diagnosed by the classifier with high specificity and sensitivity. In a later analysis, V- and J-gene trimming of beta chains associated with a DCLRE1C missense variant, replicated independently. Some 16,000 TCR beta sequences were associated with HLA alleles at 0.05 false discovery rate in a later analysis.

The CDR3 contains 11 residues. V was shortened by 6 bases and J by 2 bases, with 4 bases between the two germline ends. From germline, CDR1 is MDHEN and CDR2 SYDVKM. About this clone: Its target is unknown.

PCR primers comprised 60 Vbeta and 13 Jbeta primers. The data were produced by immunoSEQ multiplex PCR, yet TCRdb's version contains in-frame clones alone and is incomplete. The sample contains approximately 190,000 clones, roughly 80% of which appear only once. The TCR originated in a man aged 35 to 55 in good health and CMV-seropositive. The chain has TRBV28 and TRBJ2-5; no definite D call. Sequences were obtained from PBMCs. CDR3 bases: TGTGCCAGCAGGCGTCAAGAGACCCAGTACTTC. The encoded protein is CASRRQETQYF.